Listed here are 4 T cell receptor beta chains from one sample, sequenced in a study of blood T cell repertoires in COVID-19. Data came from immunoSEQ multiplex PCR; TCRdb stores just in-frame clones and leaves some out. The sample yields more than 60,000 clones, around nine tenths seen once. What was sequenced was peripheral blood. Receptor source: a woman in her forties or fifties with active or convalescent COVID-19.

This rearrangement joins TRBV6-2 or TRBV6-3 to TRBJ2-7; 7 nucleotides match TRBD1. This CDR3 has 15 amino acids. CDR1 and CDR2 (germline): MNHEY, SVGEGT. The ends lost 2 bases at V and 3 bases at J; junction bases unmatched: 7. CDR3 in DNA: TGTGCCAGCAGTTACCAGACAGGGTGGAACTACGAGCAGTACTTC. Translating gives CASSYQTGWNYEQYF.

There are a few counts of this clone. The V call is TRBV18, the J call TRBJ2-2; 9 positions match TRBD1. Germline CDR1 reads KGHSH; CDR2 reads LQKENI. The V gene end was trimmed by 2 bases and the J gene end by 2 bases; junction bases not matched to a gene: 3. This CDR3 is 16 amino acids long. In DNA form, the CDR3 reads TGTGCCAGCTCACCAACGGACAGGGGCAACACCGGGGAGCTGTTTTTT. Protein product: CASSPTDRGNTGELFF.

The chain is built from TRBV9 and TRBJ2-3; 8 bases match TRBD1. Germline loops: CDR1 SGDLS, CDR2 YYNGEE. Unmatched junction bases numbered 9, after V lost 3 bases and J lost 6 bases. The CDR3 contains 15 residues. In nucleotides, the CDR3 is TGTGCCAGCAGCGCCGGACAGGGTTTAGCGGATACGCAGTATTTT. Amino acids: CASSAGQGLADTQYF.

V gene TRBV9 combines with J gene TRBJ2-5; 8 bases match TRBD2. The CDR3 length is 14 residues. V dropped 3 bases and J dropped 5; count of bases not matched to a gene: 6. Germline V gene data show CDR1 as SGDLS and CDR2 as YYNGEE. The CDR3 sequence: CASSGGTRRETQYF. Here the CDR3 DNA reads TGTGCCAGCAGCGGTGGGACTAGGAGGGAGACCCAGTACTTC. The variable domain in full, completed from reference TRBV9 and TRBJ2-5, reads DSGVTQTPKHLITATGQRVTLRCSPRSGDLSVYWYQQSLDQGLQFLIQYYNGEERAKGNILERFSAQQFPDLHSELNLSSLELGDSALYFCASSGGTRRETQYFGPGTRLLVL.